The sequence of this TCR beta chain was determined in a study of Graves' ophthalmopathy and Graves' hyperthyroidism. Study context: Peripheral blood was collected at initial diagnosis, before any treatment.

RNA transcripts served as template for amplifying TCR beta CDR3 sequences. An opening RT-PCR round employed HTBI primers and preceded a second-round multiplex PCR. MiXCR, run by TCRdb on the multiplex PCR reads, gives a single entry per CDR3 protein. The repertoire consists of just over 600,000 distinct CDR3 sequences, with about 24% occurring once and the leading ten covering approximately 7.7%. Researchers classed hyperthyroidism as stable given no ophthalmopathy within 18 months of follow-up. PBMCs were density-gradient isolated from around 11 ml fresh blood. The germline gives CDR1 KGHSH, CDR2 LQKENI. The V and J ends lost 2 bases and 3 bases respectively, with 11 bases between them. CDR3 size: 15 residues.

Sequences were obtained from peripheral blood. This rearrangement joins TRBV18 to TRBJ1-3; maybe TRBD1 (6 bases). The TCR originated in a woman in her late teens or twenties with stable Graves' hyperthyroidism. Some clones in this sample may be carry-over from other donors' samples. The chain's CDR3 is CASSPRGADGNTIYF. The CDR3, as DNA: TGTGCCAGCTCACCAAGGGGGGCAGATGGAAACACCATATATTTT.